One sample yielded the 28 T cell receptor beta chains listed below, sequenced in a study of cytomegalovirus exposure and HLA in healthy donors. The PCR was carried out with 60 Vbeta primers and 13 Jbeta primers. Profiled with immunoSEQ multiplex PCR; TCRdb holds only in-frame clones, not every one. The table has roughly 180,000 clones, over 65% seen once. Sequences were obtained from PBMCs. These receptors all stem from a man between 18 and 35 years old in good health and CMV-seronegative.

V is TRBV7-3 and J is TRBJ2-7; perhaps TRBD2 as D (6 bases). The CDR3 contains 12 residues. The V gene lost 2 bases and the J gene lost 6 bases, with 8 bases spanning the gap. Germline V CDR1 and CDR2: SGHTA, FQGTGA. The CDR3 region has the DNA TGTGCCAGCAGCTTAGGGGGAGGCGAGCAGTACTTC. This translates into CASSLGGGEQYF. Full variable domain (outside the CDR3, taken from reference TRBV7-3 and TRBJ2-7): GAGVSQTPSNKVTEKGKYVELRCDPISGHTALYWYRQSLGQGPEFLIYFQGTGAADDSGLPNDRFFAVRPEGSVSTLKIQRTERGDSAVYLCASSLGGGEQYFGPGTRLTVT.

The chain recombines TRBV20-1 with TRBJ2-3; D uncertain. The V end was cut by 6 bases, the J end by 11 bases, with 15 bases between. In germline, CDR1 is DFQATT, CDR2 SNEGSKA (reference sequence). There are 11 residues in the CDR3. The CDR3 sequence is CSAGDRDQQYF. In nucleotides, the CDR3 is TGCAGTGCGGGCGACCGTGACCAGCAGTATTTT.

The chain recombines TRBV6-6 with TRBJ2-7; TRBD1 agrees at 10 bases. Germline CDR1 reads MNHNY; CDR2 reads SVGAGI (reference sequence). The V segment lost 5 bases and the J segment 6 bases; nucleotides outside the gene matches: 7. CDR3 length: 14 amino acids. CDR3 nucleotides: TGTGCCAGCAGTCGTCCCGGGACAGGGGTCGAGCAGTACTTC. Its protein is CASSRPGTGVEQYF.

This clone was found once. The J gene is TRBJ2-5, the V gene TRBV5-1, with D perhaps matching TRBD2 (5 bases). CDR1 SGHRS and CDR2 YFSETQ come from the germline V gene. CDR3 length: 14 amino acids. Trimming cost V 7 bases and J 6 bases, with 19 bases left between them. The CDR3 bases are TGCGCCAGCGGCTGGACGACCGAGGGAAAGACCCAGTACTTC. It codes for CASGWTTEGKTQYF.

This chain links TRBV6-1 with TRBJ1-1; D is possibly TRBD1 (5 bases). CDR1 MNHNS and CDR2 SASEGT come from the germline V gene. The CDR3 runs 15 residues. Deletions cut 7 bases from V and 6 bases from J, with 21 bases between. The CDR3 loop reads CASNEGGGTWAEAFF. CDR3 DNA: TGTGCCAGCAACGAAGGTGGGGGGACTTGGGCTGAAGCTTTCTTT.

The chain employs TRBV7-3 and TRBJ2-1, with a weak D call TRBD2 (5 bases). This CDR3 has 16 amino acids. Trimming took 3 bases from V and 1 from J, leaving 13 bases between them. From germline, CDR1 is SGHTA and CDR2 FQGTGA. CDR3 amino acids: CASSFLSSGSYNEQFF. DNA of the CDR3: TGTGCCAGCAGCTTCCTTTCGAGCGGATCCTACAATGAGCAGTTCTTC.

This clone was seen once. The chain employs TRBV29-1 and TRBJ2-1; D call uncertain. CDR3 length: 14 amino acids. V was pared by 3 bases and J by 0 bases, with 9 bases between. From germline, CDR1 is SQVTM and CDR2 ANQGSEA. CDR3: CSVEERNSYNEQFF. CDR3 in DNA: TGCAGCGTTGAGGAGCGAAACTCCTACAATGAGCAGTTCTTC.

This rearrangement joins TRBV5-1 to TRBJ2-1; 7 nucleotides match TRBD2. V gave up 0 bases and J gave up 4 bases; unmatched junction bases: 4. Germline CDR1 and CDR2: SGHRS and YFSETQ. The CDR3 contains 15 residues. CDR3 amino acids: CASSLASGIYNEQFF. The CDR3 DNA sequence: TGCGCCAGCAGCTTGGCCAGCGGGATATACAATGAGCAGTTCTTC. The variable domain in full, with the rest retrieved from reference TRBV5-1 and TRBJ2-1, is KAGVTQTPRYLIKTRGQQVTLSCSPISGHRSVSWYQQTPGQGLQFLFEYFSETQRNKGNFPGRFSGRQFSNSRSEMNVSTLELGDSALYLCASSLASGIYNEQFFGPGTRLTVL.

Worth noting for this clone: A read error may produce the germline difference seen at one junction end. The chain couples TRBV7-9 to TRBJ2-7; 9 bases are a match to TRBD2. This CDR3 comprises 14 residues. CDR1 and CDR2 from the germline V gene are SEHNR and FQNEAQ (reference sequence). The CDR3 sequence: CTSSSSGDTYEQYF. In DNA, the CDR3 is TGTACCAGTAGTTCTAGCGGGGATACCTACGAGCAGTACTTC.

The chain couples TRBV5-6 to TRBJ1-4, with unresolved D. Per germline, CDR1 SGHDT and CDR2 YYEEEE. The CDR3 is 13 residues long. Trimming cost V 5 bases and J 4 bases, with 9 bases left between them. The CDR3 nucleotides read TGTGCCAGCAGAGGCAGCGGTAATGAAAAACTGTTTTTT. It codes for CASRGSGNEKLFF. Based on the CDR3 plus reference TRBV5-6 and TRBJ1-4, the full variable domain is DAGVTQSPTHLIKTRGQQVTLRCSPKSGHDTVSWYQQALGQGPQFIFQYYEEEERQRGNFPDRFSGHQFPNYSSELNVNALLLGDSALYLCASRGSGNEKLFFGSGTQLSVL.

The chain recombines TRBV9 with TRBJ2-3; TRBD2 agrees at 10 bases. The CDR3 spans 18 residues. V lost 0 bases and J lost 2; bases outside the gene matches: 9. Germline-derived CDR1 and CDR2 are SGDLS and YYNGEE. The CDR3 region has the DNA TGTGCCAGCAGCGTAGCGACTAGCGGGCACACCGTCACAGATACGCAGTATTTT. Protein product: CASSVATSGHTVTDTQYF.

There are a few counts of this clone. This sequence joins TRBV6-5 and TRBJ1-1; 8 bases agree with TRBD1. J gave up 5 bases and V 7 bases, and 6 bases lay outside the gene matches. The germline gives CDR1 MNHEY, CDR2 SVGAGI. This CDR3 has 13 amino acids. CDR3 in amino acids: CASIRTGLTEAFF. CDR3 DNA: TGTGCCAGCATAAGGACAGGGTTGACTGAAGCTTTCTTT.

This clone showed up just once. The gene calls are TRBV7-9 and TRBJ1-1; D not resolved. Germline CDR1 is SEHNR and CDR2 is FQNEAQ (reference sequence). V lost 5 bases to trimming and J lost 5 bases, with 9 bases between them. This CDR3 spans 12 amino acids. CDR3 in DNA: TGTGCCAGCAGCCTCGAAGAGACTGAAGCTTTCTTT. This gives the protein CASSLEETEAFF.

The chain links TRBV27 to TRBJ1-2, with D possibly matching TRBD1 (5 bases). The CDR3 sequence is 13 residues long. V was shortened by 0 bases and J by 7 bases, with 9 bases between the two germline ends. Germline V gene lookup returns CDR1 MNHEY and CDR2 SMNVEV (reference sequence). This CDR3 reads CASSLSGQGGYTF. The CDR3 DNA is TGTGCCAGCAGTTTATCGGGGCAGGGTGGCTACACCTTC.

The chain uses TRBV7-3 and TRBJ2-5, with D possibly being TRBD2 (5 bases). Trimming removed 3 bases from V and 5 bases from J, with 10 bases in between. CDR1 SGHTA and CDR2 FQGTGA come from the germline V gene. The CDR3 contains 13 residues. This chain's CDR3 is CASSFGGLETQYF. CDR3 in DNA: TGTGCCAGCAGCTTTGGCGGGTTGGAGACCCAGTACTTC.

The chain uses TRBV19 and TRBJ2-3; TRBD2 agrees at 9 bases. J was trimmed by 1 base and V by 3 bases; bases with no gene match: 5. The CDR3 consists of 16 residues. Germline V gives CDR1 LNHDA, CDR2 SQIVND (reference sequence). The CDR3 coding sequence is TGTGCCAGTAGTATGACGGCTAGCGGGGGCACAGATACGCAGTATTTT. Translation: CASSMTASGGTDTQYF.

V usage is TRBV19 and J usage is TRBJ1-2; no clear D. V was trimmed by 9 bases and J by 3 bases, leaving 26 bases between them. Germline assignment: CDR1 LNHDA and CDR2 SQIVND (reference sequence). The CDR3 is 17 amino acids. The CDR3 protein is CASSLRAANGIYYGYTF. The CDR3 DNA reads TGTGCCAGCAGCCTGCGGGCAGCCAACGGGATATACTATGGCTACACCTTC.

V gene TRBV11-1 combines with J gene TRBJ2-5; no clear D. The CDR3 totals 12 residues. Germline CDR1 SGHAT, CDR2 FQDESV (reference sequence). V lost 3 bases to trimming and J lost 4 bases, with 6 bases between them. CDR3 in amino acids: CASSFTPETQYF. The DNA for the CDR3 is TGTGCCAGCAGCTTCACTCCAGAGACCCAGTACTTC.

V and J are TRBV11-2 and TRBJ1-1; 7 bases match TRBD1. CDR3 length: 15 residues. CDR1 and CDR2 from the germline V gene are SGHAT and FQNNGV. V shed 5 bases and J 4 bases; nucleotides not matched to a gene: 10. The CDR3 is CASSPRQGGSTEAFF. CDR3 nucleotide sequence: TGTGCCAGCAGCCCCAGACAGGGAGGTTCCACTGAAGCTTTCTTT.

CDR3 loop: CASSELGGPDEQYF. CDR3 coding DNA: TGTGCCAGCAGTGAGTTGGGGGGGCCCGACGAGCAGTACTTC. This rearrangement joins TRBV6-1 to TRBJ2-7; tentative D call: TRBD2 (7 bases). The V end was cut by 3 bases, the J end by 5 bases, with 14 bases between. The CDR3 totals 14 residues. Germline V gene sequence: CDR1 MNHNS, CDR2 SASEGT.

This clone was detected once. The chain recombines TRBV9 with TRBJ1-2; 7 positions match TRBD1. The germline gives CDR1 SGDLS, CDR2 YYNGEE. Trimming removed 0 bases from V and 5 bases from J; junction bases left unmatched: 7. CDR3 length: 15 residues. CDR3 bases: TGTGCCAGCAGCGTAGCTAGTGACAGGGAATATGGCTACACCTTC. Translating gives CASSVASDREYGYTF.

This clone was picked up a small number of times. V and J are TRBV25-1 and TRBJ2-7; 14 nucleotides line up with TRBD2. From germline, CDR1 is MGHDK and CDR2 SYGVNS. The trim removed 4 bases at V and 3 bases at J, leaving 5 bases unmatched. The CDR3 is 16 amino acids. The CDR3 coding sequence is TGTGCCAGCAGTGGCGGACTAGCGGGGGGCCTCTACGAGCAGTACTTC. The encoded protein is CASSGGLAGGLYEQYF.

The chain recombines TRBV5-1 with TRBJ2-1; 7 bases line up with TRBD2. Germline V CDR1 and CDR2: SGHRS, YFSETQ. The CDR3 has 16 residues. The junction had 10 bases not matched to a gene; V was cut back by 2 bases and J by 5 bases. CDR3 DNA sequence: TGCGCCAGCAGCTTACCCAGCGGGACTCACCACAATGAGCAGTTCTTC. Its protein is CASSLPSGTHHNEQFF.

The DNA of the CDR3 is TGTGCCAGCGCACACACCAGGAGCCGGGGGGAGAAAGGAGAGACCCAGTACTTC. This translates into CASAHTRSRGEKGETQYF. V gene TRBV6-4 combines with J gene TRBJ2-5; 7 nucleotides line up with TRBD2. This CDR3 comprises 18 residues. Trimming removed 8 bases from V and 4 bases from J; junction bases left unmatched: 22. In germline, CDR1 is MRHNA, CDR2 SNTAGT.

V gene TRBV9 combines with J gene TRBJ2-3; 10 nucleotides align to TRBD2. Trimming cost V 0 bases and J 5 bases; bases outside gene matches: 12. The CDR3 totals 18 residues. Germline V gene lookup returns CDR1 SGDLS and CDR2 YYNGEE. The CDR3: CASSVALGSGGIRDTQYF. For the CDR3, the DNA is TGTGCCAGCAGCGTAGCACTAGGTAGCGGGGGGATCAGAGATACGCAGTATTTT. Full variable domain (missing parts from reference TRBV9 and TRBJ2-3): DSGVTQTPKHLITATGQRVTLRCSPRSGDLSVYWYQQSLDQGLQFLIQYYNGEERAKGNILERFSAQQFPDLHSELNLSSLELGDSALYFCASSVALGSGGIRDTQYFGPGTRLTVL.

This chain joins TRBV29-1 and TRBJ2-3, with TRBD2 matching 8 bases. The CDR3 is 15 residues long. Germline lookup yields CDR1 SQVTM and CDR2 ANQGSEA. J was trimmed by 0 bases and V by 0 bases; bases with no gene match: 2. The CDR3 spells CSVEDRGGSTDTQYF. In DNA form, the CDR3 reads TGCAGCGTTGAAGATCGGGGGGGTAGCACAGATACGCAGTATTTT.

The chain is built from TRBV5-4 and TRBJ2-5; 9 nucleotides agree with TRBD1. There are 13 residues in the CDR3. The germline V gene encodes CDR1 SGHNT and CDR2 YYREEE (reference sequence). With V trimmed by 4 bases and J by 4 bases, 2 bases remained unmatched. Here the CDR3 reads CASSEDRGETQYF. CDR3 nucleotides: TGTGCCAGCAGCGAGGACAGGGGAGAGACCCAGTACTTC. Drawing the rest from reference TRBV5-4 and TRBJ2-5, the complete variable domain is ETGVTQSPTHLIKTRGQQVTLRCSSQSGHNTVSWYQQALGQGPQFIFQYYREEENGRGNFPPRFSGLQFPNYSSELNVNALELDDSALYLCASSEDRGETQYFGPGTRLLVL.

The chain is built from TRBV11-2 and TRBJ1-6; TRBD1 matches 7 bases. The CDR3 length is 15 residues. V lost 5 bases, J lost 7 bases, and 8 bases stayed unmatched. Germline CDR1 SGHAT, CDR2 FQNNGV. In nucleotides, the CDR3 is TGTGCCAGCAGCCATGAGGGGGCGCGCAATTCACCCCTCCACTTT. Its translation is CASSHEGARNSPLHF. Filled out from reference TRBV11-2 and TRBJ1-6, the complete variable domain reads EAGVAQSPRYKIIEKRQSVAFWCNPISGHATLYWYQQILGQGPKLLIQFQNNGVVDDSQLPKDRFSAERLKGVDSTLKIQPAKLEDSAVYLCASSHEGARNSPLHFGNGTRLTVT.